This T cell receptor (beta chain) was sequenced during a study of shared clonotypes between healthy human individuals. Study results and caveats: The four-donor shared clonotypes exceeded non-shared clonotypes in generation probability, with non-shared ones scoring lower. Estimated richness values were generally larger in naive subsets than in memory subsets.

A remark on this clone: The antigen is undetermined.

The method was immunoSEQ multiplex PCR; TCRdb's version includes in-frame clones alone and lacks a portion of them. The sample lists around 700,000 clones, more than 70% occurring once. Subsets obtained from CD4+ cells comprised CD45RA+ naive and CD45RA-negative memory cells. In germline, CDR1 is SEHNR, CDR2 FQNEAQ (reference sequence). The CDR3 runs to 11 residues. Trimming removed 8 bases at V and 1 base at J, with 5 bases between. The J gene is TRBJ2-5, the V gene TRBV7-9; D remains ambiguous. The sample comprised memory CD4+ T cells sorted from blood. The subset is: CD45RA-negative fraction. The sequence was obtained from a woman aged 25 to 39 in good health. CDR3 nucleotides: TGTGCCAGCGCTCTCCAAGAGACCCAGTACTTC. It codes for CASALQETQYF.